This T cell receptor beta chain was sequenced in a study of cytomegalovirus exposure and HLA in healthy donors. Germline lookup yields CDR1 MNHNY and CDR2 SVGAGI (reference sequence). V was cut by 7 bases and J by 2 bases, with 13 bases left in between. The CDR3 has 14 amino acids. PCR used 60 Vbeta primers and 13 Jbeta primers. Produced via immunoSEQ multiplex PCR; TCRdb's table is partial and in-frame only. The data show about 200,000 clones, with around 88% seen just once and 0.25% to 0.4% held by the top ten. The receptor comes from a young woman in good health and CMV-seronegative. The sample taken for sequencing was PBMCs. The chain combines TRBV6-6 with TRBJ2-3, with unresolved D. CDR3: CASKDNSNTDTQYF. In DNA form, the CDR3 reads TGTGCCAGCAAAGACAACTCAAACACAGATACGCAGTATTTT.